These 11 T cell receptor beta chains were sequenced from one sample in a study of Graves' ophthalmopathy and Graves' hyperthyroidism. RNA transcripts yielded amplified TCR beta CDR3 regions. Second-round multiplex PCR came after a first-round RT-PCR that employed HTBI primers. From the multiplex PCR reads, TCRdb called clonotypes with MiXCR, one entry per CDR3 protein. The profile covers 500,000 to 700,000 distinct CDR3 sequences, with over 20% appearing a single time and roughly 7.4% taken by the ten largest. Sequencing input: peripheral blood. These receptor sequences come from a woman aged 18-30 years with stable Graves' hyperthyroidism. Some clones in this sample may be carry-over from other donors' samples.

Concerning this clonotype itself: The junction departs from the called germline gene at one end, perhaps through a read error. The V gene is TRBV6-4, the J gene TRBJ2-2; tentative D call: TRBD2 (6 bases). CDR1 and CDR2 from the germline V gene are MRHNA and SNTAGT. CDR3 size: 13 residues. CDR3 nucleotide sequence: TGTGCCAGCGGTGACTCTAGCGCCGGGGAGCTGTTTTTT. Translated: CASGDSSAGELFF.

There are a few counts of this clonotype. This chain links TRBV4-2 with TRBJ1-2, with D maybe TRBD1 (5 bases). CDR1 and CDR2 (germline): LGHNA, YNFKEQ. V was shortened by 6 bases and J by 3 bases, with 8 bases between the two germline ends. CDR3 length: 12 residues. The CDR3 protein is CASRSGDYGYTF. Here the CDR3 DNA reads TGTGCCAGCAGATCGGGGGACTATGGCTACACCTTC.

The rearrangement joins TRBV18 to TRBJ2-5, with unresolved D. V lost 3 bases and J 4 bases, leaving 12 bases between the germline ends. The CDR3 totals 14 residues. The germline V gene encodes CDR1 KGHSH and CDR2 LQKENI. The DNA for the CDR3 is TGTGCCAGCTCACCCCTCAGTGGCGGAGAGACCCAGTACTTC. It codes for CASSPLSGGETQYF.

This clonotype appeared a few times. CDR3 sequence reads: CASRKGATEAFF. CDR3 bases: TGTGCCAGCAGAAAAGGGGCAACTGAAGCTTTCTTT. This chain joins TRBV25-1 and TRBJ1-1; D is perhaps TRBD1 (5 bases). This CDR3 has 12 residues. The germline CDR1 and CDR2 sequences are MGHDK and SYGVNS. The ends were cut back, 6 bases at V and 5 bases at J, with 10 bases in the middle.

This clonotype was seen a few times. V is TRBV6-1 and J is TRBJ2-7; tentatively, D is TRBD2 (5 bases). CDR3 size: 14 residues. Germline V gives CDR1 MNHNS, CDR2 SASEGT. V shed 4 bases and J shed 1 base, with 11 bases lying between them. The CDR3 sequence is CASSAGLFSYEQYF. Here the CDR3 DNA reads TGTGCCAGCAGTGCAGGACTTTTTTCCTACGAGCAGTACTTC.

The sample holds a few counts of this clonotype. This rearrangement joins TRBV7-2 to TRBJ2-4, with 15 bases identical to TRBD2. V shed 5 bases, J shed 14 bases, and the junction held 10 bases outside the gene matches. CDR1 is SGHTA and CDR2 is FQGNSA in the germline V gene. The CDR3 runs to 15 residues. The CDR3 loop reads CASSPWTSGGAIKYF. CDR3 sequence (DNA): TGTGCCAGCAGCCCCTGGACTAGCGGGGGGGCAATTAAGTACTTC.

The chain uses TRBV5-1 and TRBJ1-1, with D possibly TRBD1 on 6 matching bases. Germline values: CDR1 SGHRS, CDR2 YFSETQ. The germline V and J ends were trimmed by 7 bases and 1 base, with 23 bases remaining between them. The CDR3 runs 17 residues. CDR3 region: CASGPSILRGWNTEAFF. CDR3 nucleotide sequence: TGCGCCAGCGGCCCCTCCATCCTCAGGGGATGGAACACTGAAGCTTTCTTT.

This clonotype was recorded a few times. J is TRBJ2-2 and V is TRBV7-7; D may match TRBD1 or TRBD2 (5 bases each). Deletions cut 5 bases from V and 2 bases from J, with 12 bases between. The germline V gene encodes CDR1 SSHAT and CDR2 FNYEAQ (reference sequence). The CDR3 length is 15 residues. CDR3 coding DNA: TGTGCCAGCAGCCGCTGGGACCGTAACACCGGGGAGCTGTTTTTT. This sequence encodes CASSRWDRNTGELFF.

This clonotype was detected many times. V gene TRBV19 combines with J gene TRBJ2-7; D unclear. The CDR3 extends over 13 amino acids. From germline, CDR1 is LNHDA and CDR2 SQIVND (reference sequence). V lost 3 bases and J lost 2, with 8 bases in between. The CDR3 reads CASSMGGPYEQYF. CDR3 sequence (DNA): TGTGCCAGTAGTATGGGCGGCCCCTACGAGCAGTACTTC.

This clonotype came up a few times. This chain connects TRBV30 to TRBJ2-2; 9 positions agree with TRBD2. The CDR3 spans 13 residues. The V gene's germline CDR1 is GTSNPN and CDR2 SVGIG (reference sequence). Trimming took 4 bases from V and 6 from J; bases not matched to a gene: 3. The CDR3 DNA sequence: TGTGCCTGGACGATAGCGGGAGCCGGGGAGCTGTTTTTT. Encoded protein: CAWTIAGAGELFF.

This clonotype was counted a few times. The V and J genes are TRBV5-1 and TRBJ2-2; the D call may be TRBD1 or TRBD2 (6 bases each). Trimming pared 4 bases from V and 3 bases from J, leaving 10 bases between. CDR1 is SGHRS and CDR2 is YFSETQ in the germline V gene. This CDR3 has 14 residues. CDR3 sequence (DNA): TGCGCCAGCAGCACGGAGGGGGACACCGGGGAGCTGTTTTTT. It yields the protein CASSTEGDTGELFF.